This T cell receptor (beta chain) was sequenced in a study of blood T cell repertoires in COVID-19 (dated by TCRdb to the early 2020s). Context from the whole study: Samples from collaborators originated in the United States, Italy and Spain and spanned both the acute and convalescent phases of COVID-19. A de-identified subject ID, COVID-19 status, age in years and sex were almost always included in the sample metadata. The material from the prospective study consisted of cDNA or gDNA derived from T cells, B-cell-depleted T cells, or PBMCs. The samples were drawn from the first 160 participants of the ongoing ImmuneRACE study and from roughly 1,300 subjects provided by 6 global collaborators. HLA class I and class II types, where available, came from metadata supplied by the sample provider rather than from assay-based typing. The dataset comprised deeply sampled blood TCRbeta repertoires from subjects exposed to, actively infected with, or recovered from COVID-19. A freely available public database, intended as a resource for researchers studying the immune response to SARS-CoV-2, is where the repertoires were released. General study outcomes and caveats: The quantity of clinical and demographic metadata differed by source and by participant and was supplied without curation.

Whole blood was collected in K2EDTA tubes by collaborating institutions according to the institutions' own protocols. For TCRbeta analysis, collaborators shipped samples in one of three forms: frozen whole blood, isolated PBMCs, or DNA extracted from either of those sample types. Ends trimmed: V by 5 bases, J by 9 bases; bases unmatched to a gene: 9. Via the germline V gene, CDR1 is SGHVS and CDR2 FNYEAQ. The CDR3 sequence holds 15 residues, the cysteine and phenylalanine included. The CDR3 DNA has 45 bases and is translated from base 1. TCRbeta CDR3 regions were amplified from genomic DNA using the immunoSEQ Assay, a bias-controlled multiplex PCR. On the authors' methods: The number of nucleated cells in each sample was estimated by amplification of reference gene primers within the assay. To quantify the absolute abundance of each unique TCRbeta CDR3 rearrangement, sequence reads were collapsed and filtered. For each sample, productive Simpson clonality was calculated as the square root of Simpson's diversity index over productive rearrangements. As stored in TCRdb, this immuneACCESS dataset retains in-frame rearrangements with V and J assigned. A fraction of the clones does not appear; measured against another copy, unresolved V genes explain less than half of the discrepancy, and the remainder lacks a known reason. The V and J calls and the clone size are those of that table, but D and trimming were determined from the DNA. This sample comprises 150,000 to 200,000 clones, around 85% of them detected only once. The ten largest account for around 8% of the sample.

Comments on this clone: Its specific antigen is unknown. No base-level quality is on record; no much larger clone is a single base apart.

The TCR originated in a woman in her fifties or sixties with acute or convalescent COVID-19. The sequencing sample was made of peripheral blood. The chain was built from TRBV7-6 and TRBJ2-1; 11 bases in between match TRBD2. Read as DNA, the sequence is TGTGCCAGCAGCCAGCTAGCGGGAGGCCATGGTGAGCAGTTCTTC. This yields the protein CASSQLAGGHGEQFF.